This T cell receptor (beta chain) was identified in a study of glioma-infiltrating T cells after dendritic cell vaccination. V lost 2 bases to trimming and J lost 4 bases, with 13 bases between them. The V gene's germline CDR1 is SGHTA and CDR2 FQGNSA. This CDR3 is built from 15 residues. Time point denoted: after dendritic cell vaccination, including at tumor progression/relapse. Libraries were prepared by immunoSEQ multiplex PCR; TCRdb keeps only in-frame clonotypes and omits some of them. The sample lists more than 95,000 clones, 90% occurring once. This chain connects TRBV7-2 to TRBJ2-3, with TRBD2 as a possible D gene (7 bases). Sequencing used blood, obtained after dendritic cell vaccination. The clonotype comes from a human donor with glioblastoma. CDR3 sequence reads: CASSLQGSGADTQYF. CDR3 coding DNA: TGTGCCAGCAGCTTACAGGGGAGCGGGGCAGATACGCAGTATTTT. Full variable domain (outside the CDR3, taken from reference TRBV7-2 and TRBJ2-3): GAGVSQSPSNKVTEKGKDVELRCDPISGHTALYWYRQSLGQGLEFLIYFQGNSAPDKSGLPSDRFSAERTGGSVSTLTIQRTQQEDSAVYLCASSLQGSGADTQYFGPGTRLTVL.